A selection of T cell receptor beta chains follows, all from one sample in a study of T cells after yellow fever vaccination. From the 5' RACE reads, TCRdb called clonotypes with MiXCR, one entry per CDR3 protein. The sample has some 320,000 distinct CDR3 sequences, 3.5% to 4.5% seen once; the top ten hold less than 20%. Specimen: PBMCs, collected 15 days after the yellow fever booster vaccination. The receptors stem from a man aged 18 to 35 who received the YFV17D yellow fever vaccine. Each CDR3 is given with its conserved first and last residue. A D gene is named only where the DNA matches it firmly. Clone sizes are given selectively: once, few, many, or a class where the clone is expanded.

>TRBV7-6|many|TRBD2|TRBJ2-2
TGTGCCAGCAGCAGAAGACCTAGCGGGGGTTCGAACACCGGGGAGCTGTTTTTT
CASSRRPSGGSNTGELFF
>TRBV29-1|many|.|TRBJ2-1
TGCAGCGTTGATCCCGCCGGAGCCCGCCCGGGGGAGCAGTTCTTC
CSVDPAGARPGEQFF
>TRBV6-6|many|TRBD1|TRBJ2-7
TGTGCCAGCAGTTACGCAGGGGGCCTCTCCTACGAGCAGTACTTC
CASSYAGGLSYEQYF
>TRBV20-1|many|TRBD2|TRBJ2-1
TGCAGTGCTAGAGATCCGGGGGGCTCCTACAATGAGCAGTTCTTC
CSARDPGGSYNEQFF
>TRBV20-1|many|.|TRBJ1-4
TGCAGTGCTAGGTCCGACGAAGAGGAAAAACTGTTTTTT
CSARSDEEEKLFF
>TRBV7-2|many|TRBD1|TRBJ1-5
TGTGCCAGCAGCTTGGACAGGGGGTCGTATCAGCCCCAGCATTTT
CASSLDRGSYQPQHF
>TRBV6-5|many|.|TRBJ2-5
TGTGCCAGCAGTCCGGGACCCGTTTTGGGGACCCAGTACTTC
CASSPGPVLGTQYF
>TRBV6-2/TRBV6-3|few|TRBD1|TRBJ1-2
TGTGCCAGCAGTTACCCTTTACTACAGGGGGTTCGTGGTGATGGCTACACCTTC
CASSYPLLQGVRGDGYTF
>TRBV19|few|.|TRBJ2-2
TGTGCCAGTAGCACCGGGACACAGAACACCGGGGAGCTGTTTTTT
CASSTGTQNTGELFF
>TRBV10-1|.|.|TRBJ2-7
TGCGCCAGTGAGAGCTCCTACGAGCAGTACTTC
CASESSYEQYF
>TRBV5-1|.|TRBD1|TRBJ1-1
TGCGCCAGCAGCACATTTGGGCAGGGGGGAACTGAAGCTTTCTTT
CASSTFGQGGTEAFF
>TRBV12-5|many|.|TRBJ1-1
TGTGCTAGTGGCCGCTCCACAGGAATGAACACTGAAGCTTTCTTT
CASGRSTGMNTEAFF
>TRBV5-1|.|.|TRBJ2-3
TGCGCCAGCAGGGAAGGGAATACGCAGTATTTT
CASREGNTQYF
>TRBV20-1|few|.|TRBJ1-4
TGCAGTGCTAGAGGCGGGTACGATGAAAAACTGTTTTTT
CSARGGYDEKLFF
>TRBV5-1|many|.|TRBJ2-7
TGCGCCAGCAGCATTGCCCATCAAGCGCTCTTCTTC
CASSIAHQALFF
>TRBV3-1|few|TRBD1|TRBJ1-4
TGTGCCAGCAGCCCTATTGACAGGGGAGAAAAACTGTTTTTT
CASSPIDRGEKLFF
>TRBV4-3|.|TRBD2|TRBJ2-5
TGCGCCAGCAGCCAAGATGATCTGGGGGGGACCCTTGGGACCCAGTACTTC
CASSQDDLGGTLGTQYF
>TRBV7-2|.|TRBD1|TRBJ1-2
TGTGCCAGCAGCCCCCATTCGGGACAGGGCCATTATGGCTACACCTTC
CASSPHSGQGHYGYTF
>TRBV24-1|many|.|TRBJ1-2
TGTGCCACCAGTGATCGGACGTCTGGCTACACCTTC
CATSDRTSGYTF
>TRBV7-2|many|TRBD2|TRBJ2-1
TGTGCCAGCAGCTCCGGGACTAGCTCCTACAATGAGCAGTTCTTC
CASSSGTSSYNEQFF
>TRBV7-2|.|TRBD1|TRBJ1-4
TGTGCCAGCAGCCGGGGACAGTTTAATGAAAAACTGTTTTTT
CASSRGQFNEKLFF
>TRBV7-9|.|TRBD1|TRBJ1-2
TGTGCCAGCAGCTCCCGGACAGGGCCTCTCTACTATGGCTACACCTTC
CASSSRTGPLYYGYTF
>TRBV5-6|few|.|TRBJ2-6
TGTGCCAGCAGACTACAGGACGGATCTTTCCTGACTTTC
CASRLQDGSFLTF
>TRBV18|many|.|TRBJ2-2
TGTGCCAGCTCAGACACCGGGGAGCTGTTTTTT
CASSDTGELFF
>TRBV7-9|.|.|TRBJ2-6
TGTGCCAGCTTTTTCTCTGGGGCCAACGTCCTGACTTTC
CASFFSGANVLTF
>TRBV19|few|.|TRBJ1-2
TGTGCCAGTAAAGACTATGGCTACACCTTC
CASKDYGYTF
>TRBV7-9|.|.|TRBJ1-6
TGTGCCAGCAGCTTAGATACGGATTTCTCCTATAATTCACCCCTCCACTTT
CASSLDTDFSYNSPLHF
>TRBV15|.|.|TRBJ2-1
TGTGCCACCAGCAGAGATCTCAACAGGGCTGAGCAGTTCTTC
CATSRDLNRAEQFF
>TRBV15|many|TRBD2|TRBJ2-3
TGTGCCACCAGCCAAGAAAGTTCCCATAGCGGGGGTGATGAGTATTTT
CATSQESSHSGGDEYF
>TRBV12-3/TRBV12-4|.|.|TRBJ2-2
TGTGCCAGCACACCCACCGGGGAGCTGTTTTTT
CASTPTGELFF
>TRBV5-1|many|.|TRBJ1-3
TGCGCCAGCAGCTTATCCGGTCCGGACTCTGGAAACACCATATATTTT
CASSLSGPDSGNTIYF
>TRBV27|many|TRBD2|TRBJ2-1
TGTGCCAGCAGTTTCGGCGGGGGGGCCGGCAATGAGCAGTTCTTC
CASSFGGGAGNEQFF
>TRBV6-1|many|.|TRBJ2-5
TGTGCCAGCAGTGAATGGAGTGGGACAAAAGCCCCAGAGACCCAGTACTTC
CASSEWSGTKAPETQYF
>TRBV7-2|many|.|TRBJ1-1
TGTGCCAGCAGCTTAGCCAAGTGGCACACTGAAGCTTTCTTT
CASSLAKWHTEAFF
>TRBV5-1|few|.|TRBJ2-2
TGCGCCAGCAGCTTCTCTGGCTCGAACACCGGGGAGCTGTTTTTT
CASSFSGSNTGELFF
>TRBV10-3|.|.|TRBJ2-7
TGTGCCAGCAAAGACGGGACTTACTACGAGCAGTACTTC
CASKDGTYYEQYF
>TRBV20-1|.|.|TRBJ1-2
TGCAGTGCCTCCGCCCTAAATGGCTACACCTTC
CSASALNGYTF
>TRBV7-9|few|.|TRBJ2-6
TGTGCCAGCAGCCCAGGGACGTATTTGATCGGGGCCAACGTCCTGACTTTC
CASSPGTYLIGANVLTF
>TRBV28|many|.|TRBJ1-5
TGTGCCAGCAGAAGTAACAGCGGCAGCAATCAGCCCCAGCATTTT
CASRSNSGSNQPQHF
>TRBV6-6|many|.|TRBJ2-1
TGTGCCAGCAGTTCACAGGGCCCTACCTACAATGAGCAGTTCTTC
CASSSQGPTYNEQFF
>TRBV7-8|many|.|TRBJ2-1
TGTGCCAGCAGCTTAGCGCTTAGGTACAATGAGCAGTTCTTC
CASSLALRYNEQFF
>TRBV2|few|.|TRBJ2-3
TGTGCCAGCAGTGTGCAACTTATAGGGGCAGATACGCAGTATTTT
CASSVQLIGADTQYF
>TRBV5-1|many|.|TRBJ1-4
TGCGCCAGCAGAAGGAGTGCAGACCTTAATGAAAAACTGTTTTTT
CASRRSADLNEKLFF
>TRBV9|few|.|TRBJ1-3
TGTGCCAGCAGCGAGTCAGTGAGCTCTGGAAACACCATATATTTT
CASSESVSSGNTIYF
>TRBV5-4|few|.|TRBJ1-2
TGTGCCAGCAGCTTGTCCAGCACTAACTATGGCTACACCTTC
CASSLSSTNYGYTF
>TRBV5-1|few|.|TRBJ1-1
TGCGCCAGCAGCTTACAGGGTGTGGGGGACACTGAAGCTTTCTTT
CASSLQGVGDTEAFF
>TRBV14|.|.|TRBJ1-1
TGTGCCAGCAGCCGACCGGGACGGGGGGAAATGAACACTGAAGCTTTCTTT
CASSRPGRGEMNTEAFF
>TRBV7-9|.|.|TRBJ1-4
TGTGCCAGCAGCCCTGCTACAGGATGGGAAAAACTGTTTTTT
CASSPATGWEKLFF
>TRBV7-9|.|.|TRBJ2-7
TGTGCCAGCAGCACACAGGCACCAACCTACGAGCAGTACTTC
CASSTQAPTYEQYF
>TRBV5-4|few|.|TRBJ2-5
TGTGCCAGCAGGAAGGAGACAGGTGGAGAGACCCAGTACTTC
CASRKETGGETQYF
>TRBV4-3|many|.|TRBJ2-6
TGCGCCAGCAGCCAATCGGGTCCGGCCAACGTCCTGACTTTC
CASSQSGPANVLTF
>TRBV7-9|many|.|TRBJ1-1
TGTGCCAGCAGCCCAGAGGGGTCGAACACTGAAGCTTTCTTT
CASSPEGSNTEAFF
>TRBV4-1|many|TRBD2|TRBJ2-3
TGCGCCAGCAGCCAAGTCAGGTCTAGCGGGGTTTACACAGATACGCAGTATTTT
CASSQVRSSGVYTDTQYF
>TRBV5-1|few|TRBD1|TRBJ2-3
TGCGCCAGCAGCCGGGGGACAGGGTACACAGATACGCAGTATTTT
CASSRGTGYTDTQYF
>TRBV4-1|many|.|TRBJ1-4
TGCGCCAGCAGCCAAGAGTGGGCACAGTATAATGAAAAACTGTTTTTT
CASSQEWAQYNEKLFF
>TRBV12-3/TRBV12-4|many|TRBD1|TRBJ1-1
TGTGCCAGCAGCCGTCCCGGGACAGGGGCGAACACTGAAGCTTTCTTT
CASSRPGTGANTEAFF